This T cell receptor beta chain was identified during a study of Ad26.COV2.S vaccination and SARS-CoV-2 variants. The overall study: The COV1001 Ad26.COV2.S trial arm included the donor. Study outcomes and limitations: While placebo recipients had lower spike-specific TCR breadth, vaccine recipients had more.

Clones were read by immunoSEQ multiplex PCR, and TCRdb kept only the in-frame ones, dropping some. The sample lists around 400,000 clones; approximately 90% were seen once. Germline lookup yields CDR1 SGHTA and CDR2 FQGNSA. The V end was cut by 1 base, the J end by 7 bases, with 11 bases between. CDR3 length: 15 amino acids. Concerning this clone: Its antigen is unknown.

Described treatment: about 20 received Ad26.COV2.S at low or high dose, single or two shots; roughly five received placebo; per-sample allocation not given. Day 63 after the first vaccine or placebo injection was the time point for sampling. Boston provided a donor who was an adult aged 18-55 years. The shot given was an Ad26 vector that makes Wuhan-strain SARS-CoV-2 spike. The sequencing here drew on peripheral blood, taken in a trial of Ad26.COV2.S vaccine versus placebo. The clonotype was recovered from a person aged 18-65 years who received the Ad26.COV2.S COVID-19 vaccine or a placebo. This chain joins TRBV7-2 and TRBJ1-6, with D unresolved. DNA of the CDR3: TGTGCCAGCAGCTTAGAGCCGGCCCGGAATTCACCCCTCCACTTT. As protein: CASSLEPARNSPLHF.